Sequencing of this T cell receptor (beta chain) was carried out in a study of tumor-infiltrating lymphocytes in primary liver carcinoma. From approximately 550 ng of total RNA, TCR beta-specific cDNA was reverse-transcribed using a constant-region primer. Slightly modified ARM-PCR served as the procedure for the TCR beta libraries. These libraries came from three rounds of nested multiplex PCR. PCR rounds one and two used TRBV1-TRBV30 forward primers with a C-beta reverse primer for 10 cycles each. In TCRdb, the multiplex PCR reads were re-called with MiXCR into one record per CDR3 protein. The sample lists over 95,000 distinct CDR3 sequences; about three quarters were seen once. V lost 0 bases and J 7 bases, leaving 10 bases between the germline ends. The CDR3 covers 14 residues. Germline CDR1 is DFQATT and CDR2 is SNEGSKA (reference sequence). Concerning this clonotype itself: Its antigen is as yet unknown.

For each extraction, RNA and DNA were obtained together from about 20-30 mg of unsorted bulk tissue. Study conclusions and caveats: Tumor top-250-clone fractions significantly exceeded those of blood (p = 0.039). Among top clones, only about 7-25% appeared in all five tumor regions.

This clonotype was obtained from a woman aged 55-70 years with primary liver carcinoma and hepatitis B virus infection. The J gene is TRBJ1-6, the V gene TRBV20-1; a weak D match, TRBD1 (6 bases). Specimen: liver tumor tissue from sampling region 5. The subset here: tumor region T5, tumor centre. CDR3 protein: CSAREWQGNSPLHF. In DNA form, the CDR3 reads TGCAGTGCTAGAGAGTGGCAGGGGAATTCACCCCTCCACTTT.